The 18 T cell receptor beta chains below were found in one sample sequenced in a study of technical replicates of blood from a handful of donors. Libraries were prepared by immunoSEQ multiplex PCR; TCRdb keeps only in-frame clonotypes and omits some of them. The sample contains some 94,000 clones, about 96% of which appear only once. The sequencing input was T cells isolated from PBMCs. These TCRs come from a human donor in good health.

The chain uses TRBV7-9 and TRBJ2-2; 9 positions agree with TRBD1. Germline loops: CDR1 SEHNR, CDR2 FQNEAQ (reference sequence). V was clipped by 3 bases and J by 6 bases; unmatched bases: 8. The CDR3 is made up of 16 amino acids. Here the CDR3 reads CASSFTDRGRPGELFF. DNA for the CDR3: TGTGCCAGCAGCTTCACGGACAGGGGACGACCCGGGGAGCTGTTTTTT.

Only one count was recorded for this clone. J is TRBJ2-7 and V is TRBV10-3, with 7 bases that match TRBD2. Trimming at V came to 0 bases and at J to 0 bases, leaving 2 bases not matched to a gene. CDR3 length: 15 residues. Germline V lookup: CDR1 ENHRY, CDR2 SYGVKD. CDR3 in DNA: TGTGCCATCAGTGAGTCGGGCGGGAGCTCCTACGAGCAGTACTTC. Its protein is CAISESGGSSYEQYF.

V is TRBV4-3 and J is TRBJ2-7; possible D gene TRBD2, 6 bases. CDR3 length: 15 amino acids. V lost 2 bases to trimming and J lost 1 base, with 12 bases between them. Germline V gene sequence: CDR1 LGHNA, CDR2 YSLEER. The CDR3 DNA sequence: TGCGCCAGCAGCCAAATTCTAGCGCCATCCTACGAGCAGTACTTC. It specifies CASSQILAPSYEQYF.

The rearrangement links TRBV25-1 to TRBJ1-5; a possible D gene is TRBD1 (6 bases). This CDR3 has 15 amino acids. Germline loops: CDR1 MGHDK, CDR2 SYGVNS. V lost 2 bases and J lost 6, with 14 bases in between. CDR3 in amino acids: CASSEPGVFAQPQHF. The CDR3 DNA is TGTGCCAGCAGTGAACCAGGGGTTTTCGCTCAGCCCCAGCATTTT. The variable domain in full, with the rest retrieved from reference TRBV25-1 and TRBJ1-5, is EADIYQTPRYLVIGTGKKITLECSQTMGHDKMYWYQQDPGMELHLIHYSYGVNSTEKGDLSSESTVSRIRTEHFPLTLESARPSHTSQYLCASSEPGVFAQPQHFGDGTRLSIL.

This rearrangement joins TRBV21-1 to TRBJ1-2. TRBV21-1 has pseudogene status. The CDR3 runs 15 residues. For the CDR3, the DNA is TGTGCCAGCAGCAAAGGGCGGAGGGTGGACGATGGCTACACCTTC. Amino acid sequence: CASSKGRRVDDGYTF.

This chain connects TRBV7-8 to TRBJ2-1; D not certain. Germline V gene sequence: CDR1 SGHVS, CDR2 FQNEAQ. V gave up 9 bases and J gave up 4 bases, with 13 bases separating them. CDR3 size: 13 residues. This chain's CDR3 is CASIENIYNEQFF. CDR3 nucleotides: TGTGCCAGTATAGAAAATATATACAATGAGCAGTTCTTC.

The gene calls are TRBV10-3 and TRBJ2-1; 8 bases line up with TRBD2. Germline trimming cut 10 bases from V and 9 bases from J; bases unmatched to any gene: 17. The CDR3 contains 15 residues. Germline lookup yields CDR1 ENHRY and CDR2 SYGVKD. Here the CDR3 DNA reads TGTGCCACATGCCCGGTCGAGCGGGAGTTGATTGAGCAGTTCTTC. Translation gives CATCPVERELIEQFF.

This clone has only one observation. This chain uses TRBV4-2 with TRBJ2-3; the D gene is possibly TRBD2 (5 bases). CDR3 length equals 18 residues. Germline CDR1 and CDR2: LGHNA and YNFKEQ. The V end lost 2 bases, the J end lost 0 bases, and 18 bases lay between the germline ends. CDR3 DNA: TGTGCCAGCAGCCAAAGGAGTAGCGCCATTAGGAGCACAGATACGCAGTATTTT. Translated, it gives CASSQRSSAIRSTDTQYF.

The chain employs TRBV18 and TRBJ1-3; 7 nucleotides line up with TRBD1. J was trimmed by 4 bases and V by 2 bases; bases with no gene match: 5. The CDR3 has 15 residues. The germline gives CDR1 KGHSH, CDR2 LQKENI. The CDR3 sequence: CASSPRDRTGNTIYF. The DNA of the CDR3 is TGTGCCAGCTCACCAAGGGACAGAACGGGAAACACCATATATTTT.

This clone appeared once. The genes are TRBV11-2 and TRBJ2-1; D is ambiguous. This CDR3 has 11 residues. Looked up from germline, CDR1 is SGHAT and CDR2 is FQNNGV. V shed 2 bases and J shed 8 bases, with 4 bases lying between them. The CDR3 loop reads CASSLIDEQFF. The DNA for the CDR3 is TGTGCCAGCAGCTTAATCGATGAGCAGTTCTTC.

V is TRBV19 and J is TRBJ2-6; D possibly corresponds to TRBD1 (7 bases). The CDR3 runs to 18 residues. Germline loops: CDR1 LNHDA, CDR2 SQIVND (reference sequence). Trimming left V 1 base short and J 4 bases short, with 17 bases between. In DNA, the CDR3 is TGTGCCAGTAGTATAGGGACTAACAGGGGAGCGGGGGCCAACGTCCTGACTTTC. Translated: CASSIGTNRGAGANVLTF.

The rearrangement joins TRBV30 to TRBJ2-5; D is possibly TRBD1 (6 bases). The CDR3 runs 15 residues. V gave up 1 base and J gave up 4 bases, with 16 bases separating them. Germline V gene lookup returns CDR1 GTSNPN and CDR2 SVGIG (reference sequence). The CDR3 DNA reads TGTGCCTGGAGTGGCCCAGTGGGGGCGGGAGAGACCCAGTACTTC. This gives the protein CAWSGPVGAGETQYF. The whole variable domain, filled in from reference TRBV30 and TRBJ2-5, reads SQTIHQWPATLVQPVGSPLSLECTVEGTSNPNLYWYRQAAGRGLQLLFYSVGIGQISSEVPQNLSASRPQDRQFILSSKKLLLSDSGFYLCAWSGPVGAGETQYFGPGTRLLVL.

This rearrangement joins TRBV19 to TRBJ1-2; D is unresolved. The length of the CDR3 is 13 residues. V was shortened by 11 bases and J by 0 bases, with 13 bases between the two germline ends. CDR1 is LNHDA, CDR2 SQIVND, per germline (reference sequence). The CDR3, as DNA: TGTGCCGTCGAGACTGAAGCTAACTATGGCTACACCTTC. It codes for CAVETEANYGYTF.

The V gene is TRBV6-5, the J gene TRBJ2-1, with TRBD2 identical over 10 bases. The CDR3 covers 16 residues. Trimming cost V 2 bases and J 3 bases; bases outside gene matches: 4. Germline CDR1 reads MNHEY; CDR2 reads SVGAGI. The CDR3 DNA reads as TGTGCCAGCAGTTACACCCCTAGCGGGGGCTACAATGAGCAGTTCTTC. Translated: CASSYTPSGGYNEQFF.

Concerning this clone: One end of the junction fails to match germline, which may point to a read error. J is TRBJ2-1 and V is TRBV7-6; D perhaps matches TRBD2 (6 bases). Germline lookup yields CDR1 SGHVS and CDR2 FNYEAQ. CDR3 size: 14 residues. CDR3 nucleotides: TGTGCCAGCAGCATAGCGGAGGATTACAATGAGCAGTTCTTC. Its translation is CASSIAEDYNEQFF.

The rearrangement links TRBV11-3 to TRBJ2-1, with D unclear. Looked up from germline, CDR1 is SGHNT and CDR2 is YENEEA. The CDR3 totals 13 residues. V was clipped by 2 bases and J by 6 bases, with 8 bases between them. CDR3 protein: CASSLFSVNEQFF. The CDR3 nucleotides are TGTGCCAGCAGCTTATTCTCGGTCAATGAGCAGTTCTTC.

Note on this clone: A junction end diverges from the germline sequence, so it may reflect a read error. This chain joins TRBV20-1 and TRBJ2-7; weak D call: TRBD2 (6 bases). This CDR3 comprises 11 residues. Germline V gene data show CDR1 as DFQATT and CDR2 as SNEGSKA (reference sequence). The CDR3 DNA is TGCAGTGCTAGCCAATCCGGGAGAGGATATTTC. This gives the protein CSASQSGRGYF.

The chain combines TRBV9 with TRBJ1-4, with D perhaps TRBD1 (6 bases). Trimming pared 4 bases from V and 4 bases from J, leaving 11 bases between. Per the germline V gene, CDR1 is SGDLS and CDR2 is YYNGEE. There are 14 residues in the CDR3. In nucleotides, the CDR3 is TGTGCCAGCAGCCTAGAGGGACATAATGAAAAACTGTTTTTT. Its translation is CASSLEGHNEKLFF.